Listed below are T cell receptor beta chains from one sample, sequenced in a study of cytomegalovirus exposure and HLA in healthy donors. Profiled with immunoSEQ multiplex PCR; TCRdb holds only in-frame clones, not every one. The data hold about 140,000 clones, with roughly 76% observed a single time. The sample comprised PBMCs. Every receptor here comes from a woman aged 40 to 50 in good health and CMV-seronegative. Both conserved end residues are part of each CDR3. Each record gives: J gene, V gene, D gene, clone size, CDR3 DNA, CDR3 protein. The D gene is left open where the match is weak. Clone size is not always given. Where it is, it says once, few, many or a class for expanded clones.

J: TRBJ1-1; V: TRBV29-1; D: TRBD1; size: .; DNA: TGCAGCGTTGCACAGGGGTCGAACACTGAAGCTTTCTTT; CDR3: CSVAQGSNTEAFF
J: TRBJ2-2; V: TRBV5-5; D: TRBD1; size: once; DNA: TGTGCCAGCAGCTTGGGCAGGGGGCGTATCGGGGAGCTGTTTTTT; CDR3: CASSLGRGRIGELFF
J: TRBJ1-3; V: TRBV19; D: .; size: once; DNA: TGTGCCAGTAGTCCTGGGAGGAAATCTGGAAACACCATATATTTT; CDR3: CASSPGRKSGNTIYF
J: TRBJ1-5; V: TRBV18; D: .; size: .; DNA: TGTGCCAGCTCACCGAGTTATGGTCAGCCCCAGCATTTT; CDR3: CASSPSYGQPQHF
J: TRBJ1-2; V: TRBV15; D: .; size: .; DNA: TGTGCCACCAGCCCGGGGGGGCGTTCTAACTATGGCTACACCTTC; CDR3: CATSPGGRSNYGYTF
J: TRBJ2-2; V: TRBV7-2; D: .; size: .; DNA: TGTGCCAGCAGCTTTTTTTACGGACATAACACCGGGGAGCTGTTTTTT; CDR3: CASSFFYGHNTGELFF
J: TRBJ1-1; V: TRBV7-2; D: TRBD1; size: .; DNA: TGTGCCAGCAGCCTTGACAGGGTCAGGAACACTGAAGCTTTCTTT; CDR3: CASSLDRVRNTEAFF
J: TRBJ2-5; V: TRBV5-1; D: TRBD1; size: .; DNA: TGCGCCAGCAGCTTGGCTAGGGGGACAGGGTGGACGGAGCAGTACTTC; CDR3: CASSLARGTGWTEQYF
J: TRBJ1-5; V: TRBV27; D: TRBD1; size: .; DNA: TGTGCCAGCAGTTTTGGACAGGACGATCAGCCCCAGCATTTT; CDR3: CASSFGQDDQPQHF
J: TRBJ1-1; V: TRBV7-3; D: .; size: once; DNA: TGTGCCAGCAGCTTAAGGGGAGGACCGAACACTGAAGCTTTCTTT; CDR3: CASSLRGGPNTEAFF
J: TRBJ1-2; V: TRBV4-1; D: TRBD1; size: .; DNA: TGCGCCAGCAGCCAAGGGACAGGGTGTGGCTACACCTTC; CDR3: CASSQGTGCGYTF
J: TRBJ2-5; V: TRBV2; D: TRBD1; size: .; DNA: TGTGCCAGCAGTGAAACGACAGGGCGTATCGAGACCCAGTACTTC; CDR3: CASSETTGRIETQYF
J: TRBJ1-2; V: TRBV28; D: TRBD1; size: few; DNA: TGTGCCAGCAGTTTGGGACAGGGATTCAACTATGGCTACACCTTC; CDR3: CASSLGQGFNYGYTF
J: TRBJ1-4; V: TRBV5-1; D: .; size: .; DNA: TGCGCCAGCAGCTTGTTCGGGGAGAGTGAAAAACTGTTTTTT; CDR3: CASSLFGESEKLFF
J: TRBJ1-2; V: TRBV7-8; D: TRBD1; size: few; DNA: TGTGCCAGCAGCTTAGGGGGACAGGGCGGTAGTGGCTACACCTTC; CDR3: CASSLGGQGGSGYTF
J: TRBJ1-1; V: TRBV6-5; D: TRBD1; size: .; DNA: TGTGCCAGCCAGGGGGCTGACACTGAAGCTTTCTTT; CDR3: CASQGADTEAFF
J: TRBJ2-2; V: TRBV5-1; D: TRBD1; size: .; DNA: TGCGCCAGCAGCTTGGGACAGGGTACGGCCGGGGAGCTGTTTTTT; CDR3: CASSLGQGTAGELFF
J: TRBJ1-2; V: TRBV9; D: .; size: .; DNA: TGTGCCAGCAGCGTAGCTCTGACAGGTAGCTATGGCTACACCTTC; CDR3: CASSVALTGSYGYTF
J: TRBJ2-1; V: TRBV15; D: TRBD2; size: .; DNA: TGTGCCACCAGCAGTCAACTAACCCTTTCCTTAGCGGGGGGCTACAATGAGCAGTTCTTC; CDR3: CATSSQLTLSLAGGYNEQFF
J: TRBJ2-5; V: TRBV11-2; D: TRBD2; size: .; DNA: TGTGCCAGCAGCCCAGGATATGGGACTAAACAAGAGACCCAGTACTTC; CDR3: CASSPGYGTKQETQYF
J: TRBJ1-5; V: TRBV19; D: TRBD1; size: .; DNA: TGTGCCAGTAGTATCGGGTTCCGGGACAGGGCTACCCAAGTAAGTAAAAATAGCAATCAGCCCCAGCATTTT; CDR3: CASSIGFRDRATQVSKNSNQPQHF
J: TRBJ2-3; V: TRBV9; D: .; size: few; DNA: TGTGCCAGCAGCGTTACGAGCGTTACAGATACGCAGTATTTT; CDR3: CASSVTSVTDTQYF
J: TRBJ1-1; V: TRBV6-6; D: .; size: .; DNA: TGTGCCAGCAGTTTCACAAATTACGTGCCTGAAGCTTTCTTT; CDR3: CASSFTNYVPEAFF
J: TRBJ1-4; V: TRBV10-2; D: .; size: .; DNA: TGCGCCAGCAGTGGGACAACTCTGGGTGAAAAACTGTTTTTT; CDR3: CASSGTTLGEKLFF
J: TRBJ2-5; V: TRBV6-5; D: .; size: .; DNA: TGTGCCAGCAGTCCACCAGGGCAAGAGACCCAGTACTTC; CDR3: CASSPPGQETQYF
J: TRBJ1-2; V: TRBV10-3; D: .; size: once; DNA: TGTGCCATCAGTGAGGAAGGAACTATAACAGGAGTCCCGAACATAAACTATGGCTACACCTTC; CDR3: CAISEEGTITGVPNINYGYTF
J: TRBJ2-3; V: TRBV7-9; D: .; size: .; DNA: TGTGCCAGCAGCTTAGAGGTCCGAGGATGGGGCACAGATACGCAGTATTTT; CDR3: CASSLEVRGWGTDTQYF
J: TRBJ2-7; V: TRBV10-3; D: TRBD1; size: .; DNA: TGTGCCATCACCCGGGACAGGGGAAGCTACGAGCAGTACTTC; CDR3: CAITRDRGSYEQYF
J: TRBJ1-5; V: TRBV6-6; D: TRBD1; size: .; DNA: TGTGCCAGCAGTCCAAGACAGGGGGCTACCCATCAGCCCCAGCATTTT; CDR3: CASSPRQGATHQPQHF